Listed below are T cell receptor beta chains from one sample, sequenced in a study of blood T cell repertoires in COVID-19. Profiled with immunoSEQ multiplex PCR; TCRdb holds only in-frame clones, not every one. The table includes about 300,000 clones, about 85% detected once. Sequencing input: peripheral blood. These receptors originate from a human donor in a cohort sampled during active COVID-19. Both conserved end residues are part of each CDR3. The order of the fields is D gene, V gene, J gene, CDR3 protein. A D gene is named only where the DNA matches it firmly.

D gene: .
V gene: TRBV11-3
J gene: TRBJ2-1
CDR3 protein: CASSLDSAGPNEQFF

D gene: TRBD2
V gene: TRBV5-4
J gene: TRBJ2-2
CDR3 protein: CASSLESGLALTGELFF

D gene: TRBD2
V gene: TRBV3-1/TRBV3-2
J gene: TRBJ2-5
CDR3 protein: CASSQGQQRELGRETQYF

D gene: .
V gene: TRBV5-4
J gene: TRBJ2-2
CDR3 protein: CASSFGQTNTGELFF

D gene: .
V gene: TRBV7-2
J gene: TRBJ2-5
CDR3 protein: CASSLDGGMGETQYF

D gene: TRBD2
V gene: TRBV30
J gene: TRBJ2-3
CDR3 protein: CAWSTTTSGRNTQYF

D gene: TRBD1
V gene: TRBV28
J gene: TRBJ2-7
CDR3 protein: CASSTTGTVFFSYEQYF

D gene: TRBD2
V gene: TRBV24-1
J gene: TRBJ2-1
CDR3 protein: CATSDVGLAGNNEQFF

D gene: TRBD2
V gene: TRBV10-3
J gene: TRBJ2-3
CDR3 protein: CAISLAGDTDTQYF

D gene: TRBD1
V gene: TRBV5-3
J gene: TRBJ1-4
CDR3 protein: CARTGGTNEKLFF

D gene: .
V gene: TRBV3-1/TRBV3-2
J gene: TRBJ2-5
CDR3 protein: CASRLLETQYF

D gene: TRBD1
V gene: TRBV18
J gene: TRBJ2-7
CDR3 protein: CASSPVWTGGSYEQYF

D gene: TRBD2
V gene: TRBV7-9
J gene: TRBJ2-2
CDR3 protein: CASSSGLAANTGELFF

D gene: TRBD1
V gene: TRBV5-4
J gene: TRBJ2-3
CDR3 protein: CASSPGTGEWDTQYF

D gene: .
V gene: TRBV5-4
J gene: TRBJ2-5
CDR3 protein: CASTPSQGTETQYF

D gene: .
V gene: TRBV5-1
J gene: TRBJ1-3
CDR3 protein: CASSSGQVPWGNTIYF

D gene: TRBD2
V gene: TRBV24-1
J gene: TRBJ2-1
CDR3 protein: CATSASGASYNEQFF

D gene: .
V gene: TRBV3-1/TRBV3-2
J gene: TRBJ1-1
CDR3 protein: CASSKLQGNTEAFF

D gene: .
V gene: TRBV29-1
J gene: TRBJ1-2
CDR3 protein: CSAEVRGNYGYTF

D gene: TRBD1
V gene: TRBV2
J gene: TRBJ1-1
CDR3 protein: CASSEGWKTRVDRVVEAFF

D gene: TRBD2
V gene: TRBV27
J gene: TRBJ2-5
CDR3 protein: CASSPTPGLAGDYF

D gene: .
V gene: TRBV2
J gene: TRBJ2-7
CDR3 protein: CASNSKGQGTYEQYF

D gene: TRBD1
V gene: TRBV24-1
J gene: TRBJ1-6
CDR3 protein: CATSDLDRVRVLNSPLHF

D gene: TRBD2
V gene: TRBV5-4
J gene: TRBJ2-3
CDR3 protein: CASSFWTSGSGDTQYF

D gene: TRBD1
V gene: TRBV11-2
J gene: TRBJ2-7
CDR3 protein: CASSRGTGGIEQYF

D gene: TRBD2
V gene: TRBV19
J gene: TRBJ2-2
CDR3 protein: CASSIPGGLSGELFF

D gene: .
V gene: TRBV7-9
J gene: TRBJ1-5
CDR3 protein: CASSLGGGPQHF

D gene: .
V gene: TRBV7-6
J gene: TRBJ2-6
CDR3 protein: CASSSTDSSGANVLTF

D gene: TRBD2
V gene: TRBV5-8
J gene: TRBJ2-3
CDR3 protein: CASSLRRAGTSSTDTQYF

D gene: TRBD1
V gene: TRBV14
J gene: TRBJ1-1
CDR3 protein: CASSQVGRGQSYTEAFF

D gene: .
V gene: TRBV2
J gene: TRBJ2-2
CDR3 protein: CATDSGSAGPPGELFF

D gene: TRBD2
V gene: TRBV28
J gene: TRBJ2-3
CDR3 protein: CASPPDGRQDTQYF

D gene: TRBD1
V gene: TRBV6-5
J gene: TRBJ1-1
CDR3 protein: CASSYGQGGTEAFF

D gene: .
V gene: TRBV2
J gene: TRBJ2-5
CDR3 protein: CASSGAQETQYF

D gene: .
V gene: TRBV5-4
J gene: TRBJ2-1
CDR3 protein: CASSLGTENEQFF

D gene: .
V gene: TRBV28
J gene: TRBJ2-3
CDR3 protein: CASSFYVLGRTVEFLSTDTQYF

D gene: .
V gene: TRBV5-4
J gene: TRBJ1-2
CDR3 protein: CASSLAAGAYGYTF

D gene: TRBD1
V gene: TRBV27
J gene: TRBJ1-1
CDR3 protein: CASISSTGRAFF

D gene: .
V gene: TRBV9
J gene: TRBJ2-7
CDR3 protein: CASSVGPAVIYEQYF

D gene: TRBD2
V gene: TRBV28
J gene: TRBJ2-7
CDR3 protein: CASTWRLAGSYEQYF

D gene: TRBD2
V gene: TRBV9
J gene: TRBJ2-7
CDR3 protein: CASSVGREYPYEQYF

D gene: .
V gene: TRBV5-5
J gene: TRBJ1-2
CDR3 protein: CASSLATDRESYTF

D gene: TRBD2
V gene: TRBV7-8
J gene: TRBJ2-3
CDR3 protein: CASSLGLAETFTDTQYF

D gene: .
V gene: TRBV15
J gene: TRBJ2-4
CDR3 protein: CATSGDRTVNIQYF

D gene: TRBD1
V gene: TRBV13
J gene: TRBJ1-2
CDR3 protein: CASSPTMGQAGYGYTF

D gene: TRBD1
V gene: TRBV6-2/TRBV6-3
J gene: TRBJ1-5
CDR3 protein: CASSSGGIGPQHF

D gene: TRBD2
V gene: TRBV2
J gene: TRBJ2-5
CDR3 protein: CASTQEGAGEGTQYF

D gene: TRBD2
V gene: TRBV5-1
J gene: TRBJ2-1
CDR3 protein: CASSPKTSGSEQFF